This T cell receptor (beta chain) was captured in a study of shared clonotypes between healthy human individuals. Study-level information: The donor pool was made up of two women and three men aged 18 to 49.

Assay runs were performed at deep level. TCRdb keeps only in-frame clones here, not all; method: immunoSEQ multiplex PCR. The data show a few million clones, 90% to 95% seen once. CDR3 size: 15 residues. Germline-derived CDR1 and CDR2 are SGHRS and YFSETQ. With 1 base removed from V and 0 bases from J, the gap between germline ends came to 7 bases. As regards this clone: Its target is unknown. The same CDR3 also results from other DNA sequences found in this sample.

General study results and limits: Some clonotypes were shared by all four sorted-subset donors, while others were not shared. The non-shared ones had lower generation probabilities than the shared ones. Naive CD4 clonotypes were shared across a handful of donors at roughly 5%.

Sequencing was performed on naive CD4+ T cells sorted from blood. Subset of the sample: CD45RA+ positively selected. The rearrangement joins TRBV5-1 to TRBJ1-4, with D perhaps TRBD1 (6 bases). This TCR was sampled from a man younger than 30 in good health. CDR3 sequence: CASSLRTATNEKLFF. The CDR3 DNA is TGCGCCAGCAGCTTGAGGACAGCAACTAATGAAAAACTGTTTTTT.